One sample yielded the 30 T cell receptor beta chains listed below, sequenced in a study of control samples from healthy donors and cancer patients. Assay: immunoSEQ multiplex PCR; the TCRdb copy retains only in-frame clones and omits some. The data hold 90,000 to 95,000 clones, with around 81% observed a single time. The sequenced material came from blood. The receptors stem from a man younger than 40 in good health.

The chain has TRBV6-5 and TRBJ1-3; no definite D call. CDR3 length: 13 residues. Germline V CDR1 and CDR2: MNHEY, SVGAGI. V lost 4 bases and J lost 7, with 11 bases in between. The CDR3 is CASSSKRANTIYF. The DNA of the CDR3 is TGTGCCAGCAGTTCAAAACGTGCCAACACCATATATTTT.

This clone was observed a handful of times. The chain recombines TRBV4-1 with TRBJ2-2; D unclear. The germline V gene has CDR1 MGHRA and CDR2 YSYEKL. V lost 3 bases and J 5 bases, leaving 10 bases between the germline ends. The CDR3 totals 14 residues. CDR3 nucleotide sequence: TGCGCCAGCAGCCATGCACAGCAAACCGGGGAGCTGTTTTTT. Its protein product is CASSHAQQTGELFF.

This clone was seen only a few times. The rearrangement joins TRBV27 to TRBJ1-2; a weak D match, TRBD1 (6 bases). Germline assignment: CDR1 MNHEY and CDR2 SMNVEV (reference sequence). The CDR3 sequence is 15 residues long. Trimming took 0 bases from V and 3 from J, leaving 11 bases between them. CDR3 bases: TGTGCCAGCAGTTTATCCCGGGACACCCACTATGGCTACACCTTC. It codes for CASSLSRDTHYGYTF.

This rearrangement joins TRBV5-4 to TRBJ2-1; 7 bases align to TRBD2. This CDR3 has 15 residues. With V trimmed by 0 bases and J by 5 bases, 5 bases remained unmatched. Germline assignment: CDR1 SGHNT and CDR2 YYREEE (reference sequence). In DNA, the CDR3 is TGTGCCAGCAGCTTGGTTAACCTAGCGGACAATGAGCAGTTCTTC. Translating it yields CASSLVNLADNEQFF.

The J gene is TRBJ1-4, the V gene TRBV2; 7 bases align to TRBD1. The junction had 8 bases not matched to a gene; V was cut back by 9 bases and J by 4 bases. This CDR3 is 14 amino acids long. Germline CDR1 SNHLY, CDR2 FYNNEI. The DNA for the CDR3 is TGTGCCAGGTCTGGGACAGCCAATAATGAAAAACTGTTTTTT. Amino acid sequence: CARSGTANNEKLFF.

The chain combines TRBV3-1 (or the pseudogene TRBV3-2) with TRBJ2-7; 10 bases are shared with TRBD2. Germline values: CDR1 LGHDT, CDR2 YNNKEL (reference sequence). J lost 4 bases, V lost 4 bases, and 13 bases had no gene match. The CDR3 loop spans 17 amino acids. CDR3 amino acids: CASSRGLLAGVSYEQYF. In DNA form, the CDR3 reads TGTGCCAGCAGCCGAGGGCTTCTAGCGGGGGTTAGTTACGAGCAGTACTTC.

The chain couples TRBV3-1 (or the pseudogene TRBV3-2) to TRBJ1-4, with a weak D call TRBD1 (5 bases). The CDR3 has 11 amino acids. Per the germline V gene, CDR1 is LGHDT and CDR2 is YNNKEL (reference sequence). V was clipped by 5 bases and J by 14 bases, with 12 bases between them. CDR3 residues: CASSSLDSLFF. The CDR3 coding sequence is TGTGCCAGCAGCTCCCTTGACAGTCTGTTTTTT.

CDR3 bases: TGTGCCAGCAGCTTAACGGGGACCTTATCTGGGGCCAACGTCCTGACTTTC. This translates into CASSLTGTLSGANVLTF. The chain recombines TRBV7-3 with TRBJ2-6, with D possibly being TRBD1 or TRBD2 (5 bases each). Trimming left V 0 bases short and J 1 base short, with 10 bases between. This CDR3 is 17 amino acids long. Germline V gives CDR1 SGHTA, CDR2 FQGTGA. The variable domain in full, with the rest retrieved from reference TRBV7-3 and TRBJ2-6, is GAGVSQTPSNKVTEKGKYVELRCDPISGHTALYWYRQSLGQGPEFLIYFQGTGAADDSGLPNDRFFAVRPEGSVSTLKIQRTERGDSAVYLCASSLTGTLSGANVLTFGAGSRLTVL.

The chain uses TRBV28 and TRBJ1-3; D is unresolved. The germline V gene has CDR1 MDHEN and CDR2 SYDVKM. CDR3 length equals 16 residues. Trimming stripped 2 bases from V and 3 bases from J, with 14 bases between. CDR3 DNA sequence: TGTGCCAGCAGTTTACCCCTCTCTATTAGTGGAAACACCATATATTTT. Protein: CASSLPLSISGNTIYF. The whole variable domain, filled in from reference TRBV28 and TRBJ1-3, reads DVKVTQSSRYLVKRTGEKVFLECVQDMDHENMFWYRQDPGLGLRLIYFSYDVKMKEKGDIPEGYSVSREKKERFSLILESASTNQTSMYLCASSLPLSISGNTIYFGEGSWLTVV.

This sequence joins TRBV12-5 and TRBJ2-7, with D perhaps being TRBD1 or TRBD2 (5 bases each). V shed 7 bases and J shed 0 bases, with 16 bases lying between them. The CDR3 spans 15 residues. The germline CDR1 and CDR2 sequences are LGHNT and FRNRAP. CDR3 coding DNA: TGTGCTAGTGCCCAAGCCGGGACGGCCTCCTACGAGCAGTACTTC. Its protein product is CASAQAGTASYEQYF.

The chain recombines TRBV5-1 with TRBJ1-3; TRBD1 aligns across 8 bases. The CDR3 length is 16 residues. Germline V gene data show CDR1 as SGHRS and CDR2 as YFSETQ. The trim removed 5 bases at V and 0 bases at J, leaving 7 bases unmatched. Here the CDR3 DNA reads TGCGCCAGCAGGGACAGGGCCCCTAGCTCTGGAAACACCATATATTTT. This encodes CASRDRAPSSGNTIYF.

The chain links TRBV9 to TRBJ1-1, with TRBD1 identical over 7 bases. The CDR3 consists of 13 residues. V lost 7 bases and J lost 3; bases outside the gene matches: 6. Germline values: CDR1 SGDLS, CDR2 YYNGEE. The CDR3 DNA follows: TGTGCCAGCTCACAGGGGACGGACACTGAAGCTTTCTTT. Translating it yields CASSQGTDTEAFF.

The chain uses TRBV9 and TRBJ1-2; unclear D gene. V lost 0 bases and J lost 4, with 13 bases in between. The CDR3 runs to 15 residues. From germline, CDR1 is SGDLS and CDR2 YYNGEE. The CDR3 DNA is TGTGCCAGCAGCGTAGAAATTGGTCTGACCTATGGCTACACCTTC. Its translation is CASSVEIGLTYGYTF.

This clone came up once. The chain carries TRBV30 and TRBJ1-2, with 9 bases identical to TRBD1. The V gene end was trimmed by 0 bases and the J gene end by 7 bases; junction bases not matched to a gene: 18. There are 18 residues in the CDR3. Germline CDR1 GTSNPN, CDR2 SVGIG (reference sequence). The CDR3 region has the DNA TGTGCCTGGAGTGTACTCAATATACACAGGGGGCCGTTGGGTGGCTACACCTTC. Translating it yields CAWSVLNIHRGPLGGYTF.

This rearrangement joins TRBV7-8 to TRBJ2-1, with 11 bases identical to TRBD1. Germline CDR1 SGHVS, CDR2 FQNEAQ. This CDR3 region has 13 residues. Trimming took 8 bases from V and 7 from J; bases not matched to a gene: 4. CDR3 sequence reads: CASPGTGGNEQFF. DNA for the CDR3: TGTGCCAGCCCCGGGACAGGGGGAAATGAGCAGTTCTTC. The whole variable domain, filled in from reference TRBV7-8 and TRBJ2-1, reads GAGVSQSPRYKVAKRGQDVALRCDPISGHVSLFWYQQALGQGPEFLTYFQNEAQLDKSGLPSDRFFAERPEGSVSTLKIQRTQQEDSAVYLCASPGTGGNEQFFGPGTRLTVL.

Turning to this clone: This sample also contains other DNA sequences that code for the same CDR3. The chain is built from TRBV30 and TRBJ1-6; D is unclear. Per germline, CDR1 GTSNPN and CDR2 SVGIG (reference sequence). Trimming took 0 bases from V and 6 from J, leaving 3 bases between them. The CDR3 is 12 amino acids. The CDR3 spells CAWSVPNSPLHF. The CDR3 coding sequence is TGTGCCTGGAGTGTCCCTAATTCACCCCTCCACTTT.

This rearrangement joins TRBV11-2 to TRBJ2-1, with 10 nucleotides matching TRBD2. Germline CDR1 is SGHAT and CDR2 is FQNNGV. The CDR3 spans 15 residues. After removal of 0 bases from V and 6 bases from J, the junction contained 2 bases not matched to a gene. In DNA, the CDR3 is TGTGCCAGCAGCTTAGAAGCGGGGGGGCCCAATGAGCAGTTCTTC. Encoded protein: CASSLEAGGPNEQFF.

This chain connects TRBV9 to TRBJ2-5; D unresolved. V lost 0 bases to trimming and J lost 5 bases, with 5 bases between them. This CDR3 has 12 residues. Germline V gene data show CDR1 as SGDLS and CDR2 as YYNGEE. The CDR3 protein is CASSVGDETQYF. The CDR3 nucleotides are TGTGCCAGCAGCGTAGGGGATGAGACCCAGTACTTC.

V gene TRBV6-1 combines with J gene TRBJ2-7; 8 bases match TRBD1. Germline CDR1 MNHNS, CDR2 SASEGT. The CDR3 has 16 residues. The V and J ends lost 3 bases and 0 bases, in that order; junction bases with no gene match: 7. The CDR3 region is CASSDNRDRTSYEQYF. The DNA of the CDR3 is TGTGCCAGCAGTGACAATCGGGACAGGACCTCCTACGAGCAGTACTTC.

The chain employs TRBV6-6 and TRBJ2-3, with D unresolved. Germline lookup yields CDR1 MNHNY and CDR2 SVGAGI (reference sequence). CDR3 length equals 13 residues. V lost 5 bases and J lost 6, with 12 bases in between. The CDR3 nucleotides are TGTGCCAGCAGTCAAAATGCCGTGGATACGCAGTATTTT. It translates to CASSQNAVDTQYF.

The V and J genes are TRBV5-1 and TRBJ2-1, with D tentatively TRBD1 (5 bases). Trimming shortened V by 3 bases and J by 2 bases, and 15 bases separated the two germline ends. Per the germline V gene, CDR1 is SGHRS and CDR2 is YFSETQ. CDR3 length: 16 amino acids. In nucleotides, the CDR3 is TGCGCCAGCAGCTCCAGGGTTTCGCGACCCTACAATGAGCAGTTCTTC. Its protein is CASSSRVSRPYNEQFF. Full variable domain (outside the CDR3, taken from reference TRBV5-1 and TRBJ2-1): KAGVTQTPRYLIKTRGQQVTLSCSPISGHRSVSWYQQTPGQGLQFLFEYFSETQRNKGNFPGRFSGRQFSNSRSEMNVSTLELGDSALYLCASSSRVSRPYNEQFFGPGTRLTVL.

The V gene is TRBV29-1, the J gene TRBJ1-3, with D tentatively TRBD1 (6 bases). V lost 2 bases, J lost 2 bases, and 10 bases lay in between. Germline V gene data show CDR1 as SQVTM and CDR2 as ANQGSEA. The CDR3 extends over 14 amino acids. The chain's CDR3 is CSVETGSAGNTIYF. CDR3 sequence (DNA): TGCAGCGTTGAAACAGGGTCAGCTGGAAACACCATATATTTT.

The V call is TRBV2, the J call TRBJ1-3; D ambiguous. V lost 6 bases and J lost 2, with 8 bases in between. This CDR3 spans 13 amino acids. Germline loops: CDR1 SNHLY, CDR2 FYNNEI. The CDR3 loop is CASRDGPGNTIYF. The CDR3 region has the DNA TGTGCCAGCAGGGACGGTCCTGGAAACACCATATATTTT.

The genes are TRBV5-1 and TRBJ1-2; 8 bases are shared with TRBD1. The CDR3 spans 16 residues. J lost 6 bases, V lost 4 bases, and 14 bases had no gene match. Germline loops: CDR1 SGHRS, CDR2 YFSETQ. The CDR3 is CASSLDGQGNLDGYTF. DNA for the CDR3: TGCGCCAGCAGCCTCGACGGACAGGGCAATCTAGATGGCTACACCTTC.

This chain links TRBV13 with TRBJ2-1; D is tentatively TRBD1 or TRBD2 (5 bases each). This CDR3 spans 15 amino acids. The V gene lost 6 bases and the J gene lost 3 bases, with 15 bases spanning the gap. The germline CDR1 and CDR2 sequences are PRHDT and FYEKMQ (reference sequence). The CDR3 is CASSRSGRSYNEQFF. The CDR3 DNA follows: TGTGCCAGCAGTCGTTCGGGACGGAGCTACAATGAGCAGTTCTTC.

V and J are TRBV19 and TRBJ1-1, with D unresolved. Germline CDR1 reads LNHDA; CDR2 reads SQIVND (reference sequence). V dropped 5 bases and J dropped 0 bases, with 13 bases sitting between them. The CDR3 loop spans 15 amino acids. CDR3 nucleotides: TGTGCCAGTAGTTGGGGAAACACCATGAACACTGAAGCTTTCTTT. It encodes CASSWGNTMNTEAFF. Full variable domain (outside the CDR3, taken from reference TRBV19 and TRBJ1-1): DGGITQSPKYLFRKEGQNVTLSCEQNLNHDAMYWYRQDPGQGLRLIYYSQIVNDFQKGDIAEGYSVSREKKESFPLTVTSAQKNPTAFYLCASSWGNTMNTEAFFGQGTRLTVV.

The genes are TRBV2 and TRBJ2-3; the D gene is possibly TRBD1 (5 bases). V shed 7 bases and J shed 8 bases, with 13 bases lying between them. This CDR3 contains 12 residues. CDR1 is SNHLY, CDR2 FYNNEI, per germline. The DNA of the CDR3 is TGTGCCAGCACGTGGTCTAGGGGTACGCAGTATTTT. As protein: CASTWSRGTQYF.

The CDR3 DNA sequence: TGTGCCAGCTCACCTGGACACCATATAGATACCGGGGAGCTGTTTTTT. Translating gives CASSPGHHIDTGELFF. The chain couples TRBV18 to TRBJ2-2, with a tentative D call TRBD1 (5 bases). With 3 bases removed from V and 5 bases from J, the gap between germline ends came to 16 bases. Germline values: CDR1 KGHSH, CDR2 LQKENI. This CDR3 is 16 amino acids long.

The chain couples TRBV5-1 to TRBJ2-3; D is perhaps TRBD2 (5 bases). The CDR3 loop spans 15 amino acids. Germline lookup yields CDR1 SGHRS and CDR2 YFSETQ. Trimming removed 6 bases at V and 5 bases at J, with 19 bases between. In DNA, the CDR3 is TGCGCCAGCAAATCCAATCGGGGAAATGGAGATACGCAGTATTTT. Amino acid sequence: CASKSNRGNGDTQYF.

The chain recombines TRBV6-7 with TRBJ2-2; D remains ambiguous. TRBV6-7 is an open reading frame, and its role is uncertain. The CDR3 sequence is 14 residues long. The V end lost 7 bases, the J end lost 3 bases, and 12 bases lay between the germline ends. CDR3 coding DNA: TGTGCCAGCAAGGTCACGGGTCACACCGGGGAGCTGTTTTTT. Translating gives CASKVTGHTGELFF.